This is a list of T cell receptor beta chains from one sample in a study of T-cell reconstitution after alpha-beta-depleted transplantation in children. MiXCR was run by TCRdb on the PCR reads, yielding one entry per CDR3 protein. The sample has almost 20,000 distinct CDR3 sequences; over 10% are singletons. The source was PBMCs, mostly from graft donor cells, collected 60 days after TCRalphabeta/CD19-depleted stem cell transplant. These receptor sequences come from a female patient aged 2-15 years who had a stem cell transplant for congenital amegakaryocytic thrombocytopenia, so the T cells may come from the graft donor. Both conserved end residues are part of each CDR3. The D gene is left open where the match is weak. The size field is filled for only some rows; it gives once, few, many or a size class.

many,TRBJ2-7,-,TRBV7-8,TGTGCCAGCAGCTTAAGGCGGACACATGTCTACGAGCAGTACTTC,CASSLRRTHVYEQYF
many,TRBJ2-1,TRBD2,TRBV20-1,TGCAGTGCTAGGACTAGCGGGAGGGCCGGGTACAATGAGCAGTTCTTC,CSARTSGRAGYNEQFF
few,TRBJ1-6,-,TRBV11-2,TGTGCCAGCAGCTCTACGGGCCGGACATGGTCACCCCTCCACTTT,CASSSTGRTWSPLHF
many,TRBJ2-1,TRBD2,TRBV5-1,TGCGCCAGCAGCTTGGTAATAGCGGGAGAAGGCAATGAGCAGTTCTTC,CASSLVIAGEGNEQFF
many,TRBJ2-7,-,TRBV12-5,TGTGCTAGTGGTTTGGTACTTAGTGTGGTTGGGGCCTCACCTCACTACGAGCAGTACTTC,CASGLVLSVVGASPHYEQYF
many,TRBJ2-3,-,TRBV12-3/TRBV12-4,TGTGCCAGCAGTGACGACCGGGCCCCCAGTGTGGGTACGCAGTATTTT,CASSDDRAPSVGTQYF
-,TRBJ2-3,TRBD2,TRBV20-1,TGCAGATTAGCGGGAGGGAACACAGATACGCAGTATTTT,CRLAGGNTDTQYF
many,TRBJ2-1,-,TRBV30,TGTGCCTGGGCCCTCGGTTACAATGAGCAGTTCTTC,CAWALGYNEQFF
many,TRBJ2-5,-,TRBV3-1,TGTGCCACCAGCCAAGAATGGCAGGGGCGCAGTGTAGAGACCCAGTACTTC,CATSQEWQGRSVETQYF
many,TRBJ2-1,TRBD2,TRBV6-5,TGTGCCAGCAGTATGGGACTAGCGGGAGTGTCTTACAATGAGCAGTTCTTC,CASSMGLAGVSYNEQFF
few,TRBJ2-3,TRBD2,TRBV29-1,TGCAGCGTTCGGACGTGGGAGGGAGGCACAGATACGCAGTATTTT,CSVRTWEGGTDTQYF
medium-sized,TRBJ1-6,-,TRBV7-2,TGTGCCAGCAGCTCCGAAGGGTTCGACGGGAAGGTTGATTCACCCCTCCACTTT,CASSSEGFDGKVDSPLHF
many,TRBJ2-7,TRBD1,TRBV20-1,TGCAGTGCTGGCCCGGGACAGAACTACGAGCAGTACTTC,CSAGPGQNYEQYF
-,TRBJ2-1,TRBD2,TRBV7-8,TGTGCCAGCAGCTTCGGGGGGGGCTACAATGAGCAGTTCTTC,CASSFGGGYNEQFF